This T cell receptor (beta chain) was sequenced in a study of cytomegalovirus exposure and HLA in healthy donors. Turning to the study itself: It was reported in a later analysis that the 90 to 150 validation repertoires used the same platform as the 650 to 800 first-cohort repertoires. General study points: Most sequenced TCRs were rare (though some public TCRs occurred in many donors). A later analysis found first-cohort TCR clusters tended to co-occur in the 90 to 150 validation repertoires.

In regard to this clone: Antigen unknown.

The CDR3 loop spans 14 amino acids. The V gene lost 6 bases and the J gene lost 8 bases, with 20 bases spanning the gap. Germline V lookup: CDR1 MGHDK, CDR2 SYGVNS. Profiling relied on immunoSEQ multiplex PCR, and the TCRdb table lists in-frame clones only, not all of them. The table shows some 84,000 clones, with around 90% occurring only once. This sequence was found in a man aged 25-40 years in good health and CMV-seronegative. The chain couples TRBV25-1 to TRBJ2-7; a possible D gene is TRBD1 (5 bases). Input material: PBMCs. The CDR3 DNA follows: TGTGCCAGCAGGTCCGACCGCTCACAGGAAAAGCAGTACTTC. Residues: CASRSDRSQEKQYF.